Below are 8 T cell receptor beta chains sequenced from a single sample in a study of T cells after yellow fever vaccination. A single record per CDR3 protein comes from TCRdb applying MiXCR to the 5' RACE reads. The top ten hold 15% to 20% of the sample, which has hundreds of thousands of distinct CDR3 sequences, roughly 20% seen once. Material: PBMCs, obtained before the yellow fever booster vaccination. The receptors originated from a man aged 18-30 years who received the YFV17D yellow fever vaccine.

The J gene is TRBJ2-1, the V gene TRBV20-1; the D gene is possibly TRBD1 (6 bases). V lost 3 bases to trimming and J lost 8 bases, with 14 bases between them. The CDR3 length is 13 residues. Germline V gene sequence: CDR1 DFQATT, CDR2 SNEGSKA (reference sequence). The CDR3 reads CSARGRGWYEQFF. The CDR3 coding sequence is TGCAGTGCTAGGGGCAGGGGATGGTATGAGCAGTTCTTC.

This clonotype has at least ten counts. The chain is built from TRBV5-1 and TRBJ2-1; D tentatively reads TRBD1 or TRBD2 (5 bases each). Germline V gives CDR1 SGHRS, CDR2 YFSETQ. The CDR3 runs 16 residues. V was shortened by 0 bases and J by 0 bases, with 10 bases between the two germline ends. CDR3 bases: TGCGCCAGCAGCTTGGGGGGCGCGGGCTCCTACAATGAGCAGTTCTTC. Its translation: CASSLGGAGSYNEQFF.

In this sample, this clonotype turned up many times. The gene calls are TRBV10-3 and TRBJ1-2, with D perhaps matching TRBD1 (6 bases). V lost 5 bases to trimming and J lost 2 bases, with 12 bases between them. The germline V gene has CDR1 ENHRY and CDR2 SYGVKD. The CDR3 length is 14 residues. CDR3 residues: CAISPSGENYGYTF. CDR3 bases: TGTGCCATCAGTCCCTCAGGGGAAAACTATGGCTACACCTTC.

This clonotype was counted between two and nine times. The J gene is TRBJ2-3, the V gene TRBV10-3; TRBD2 matches at 8 bases. The germline CDR1 and CDR2 sequences are ENHRY and SYGVKD. The CDR3 has 14 amino acids. With 7 bases clipped from V and 2 bases from J, the junction kept 5 bases outside the gene matches. The CDR3 here is CAINSGKNTDTQYF. As DNA, the CDR3 is TGTGCCATCAATAGCGGGAAGAACACAGATACGCAGTATTTT.

The V gene is TRBV12-3 or TRBV12-4, the J gene TRBJ2-2, with D possibly being TRBD2 (5 bases). The germline V and J ends were trimmed by 6 bases and 0 bases, with 11 bases remaining between them. The CDR3 sequence is 15 residues long. CDR3 sequence reads: CASSRQAANTGELFF. The CDR3 DNA is TGTGCCAGCAGCAGACAAGCGGCGAACACCGGGGAGCTGTTTTTT.

The CDR3 is CASSRGGAADTQYF. Written as DNA, the CDR3 is TGTGCCAGCAGCCGAGGGGGCGCGGCAGATACGCAGTATTTT. V and J are TRBV7-2 and TRBJ2-3; TRBD1 agrees at 7 bases. V lost 5 bases to trimming and J lost 4 bases; unmatched junction nucleotides: 6. Looked up from germline, CDR1 is SGHTA and CDR2 is FQGNSA. CDR3 length: 14 residues.

V is TRBV7-2 and J is TRBJ2-2, with 7 bases that match TRBD1. CDR3 size: 14 residues. The germline V gene has CDR1 SGHTA and CDR2 FQGNSA. J gave up 9 bases and V 1 base, and 5 bases lay outside the gene matches. The CDR3: CASSLGQGVRELFF. The CDR3 region has the DNA TGTGCCAGCAGCTTAGGCCAGGGGGTCAGGGAGCTGTTTTTT.

The rearrangement uses TRBV7-3 and TRBJ2-3; 9 positions match TRBD2. CDR3 length: 17 residues. V was pared by 1 base and J by 2 bases, with 7 bases of the junction left unmatched. Germline V gene lookup returns CDR1 SGHTA and CDR2 FQGTGA. CDR3 in DNA: TGTGCCAGCAGCTTAAATCCTAGCGGGGAGAACACAGATACGCAGTATTTT. It translates to CASSLNPSGENTDTQYF.